The source of this T cell receptor (beta chain) is a study of human T cells and chemical hapten exposure. Study overall: Donors were sensitized with 2% DPC on the upper inner arm.

TCRdb reprocessed the RACE reads with MiXCR, giving one entry per CDR3 protein. The data contain over 80,000 distinct CDR3 sequences, around 9.9% of them seen just once; the ten biggest clones take up about 0.95%. Ten or more counts support this clonotype. This CDR3 spans 15 amino acids. Germline CDR1 reads KGHSH; CDR2 reads LQKENI. With 3 bases clipped from V and 4 bases from J, the junction kept 6 bases outside the gene matches. As to time point: patch test 3, about 24 weeks after DPC sensitization. Specified treatment: therapeutic diphenylcyclopropenone sensitization with weekly scalp DPC. Blood collection took place prior to placing each patch test.

This material consisted of whole blood, taken in connection with sensitization to the hapten diphenylcyclopropenone (DPC). The rearrangement joins TRBV18 to TRBJ1-2, with 9 bases fitting TRBD1. The TCR sequence derives from a woman in her 30s with alopecia areata. Some clones in this sample may be carry-over from other donors' samples. The CDR3 DNA sequence: TGTGCCAGCTCACCGGGACAGGGTTCATTCTATGGCTACACCTTC. Its protein is CASSPGQGSFYGYTF.